This T cell receptor (beta chain) was captured in a study of shared clonotypes between healthy human individuals. Study context: CD4 naive and memory got three plates each, CD8 naive two, CD8 memory one.

General study points: Naive subsets typically showed greater estimated richness than memory subsets.

Deep-level settings were used for running the assay. Here immunoSEQ multiplex PCR was the method, and the copy in TCRdb shows in-frame clones only, minus some. The sample has 2 million to 2.5 million clones; more than 80% are singletons. CDR3 size: 15 residues. Germline V lookup: CDR1 SGHRS, CDR2 YFSETQ. Deletions cut 4 bases from V and 3 bases from J, with 16 bases between. Turning to this clone: Antigen unknown.

Material: naive CD4+ T cells from PBMCs. Subset specified: CD45RA+ positively selected. The TCR was taken from a man aged 18 to 30 in good health. Some clones in this sample may be carry-over from other donors' samples. This chain uses TRBV5-1 with TRBJ1-1; D is possibly TRBD1 (5 bases). CDR3 loop: CASSPDGRGDTEAFF. The CDR3 nucleotides read TGCGCCAGCAGCCCTGACGGGCGAGGGGACACTGAAGCTTTCTTT.